These 28 T cell receptor beta chains originate from one sample sequenced in a study of T-cell reconstitution after alpha-beta-depleted transplantation in children. As it was prepared, the TCRbeta library received unique molecular identifiers. TCRdb called the PCR reads again in MiXCR, with one record for every CDR3 protein. Seen here are some 840,000 distinct CDR3 sequences, roughly 16% observed once, and the top ten hold just under 5%. The input for sequencing was PBMCs, mostly from graft donor cells, taken 360 days after TCRalphabeta/CD19-depleted stem cell transplant. These receptors originate from a male patient aged 5 to 17 who had a stem cell transplant for acute lymphoblastic leukemia, so the T cells may come from the graft donor.

The chain couples TRBV5-1 to TRBJ2-3; D ambiguous. Trimming left V 7 bases short and J 2 bases short, with 23 bases between. Germline V gene lookup returns CDR1 SGHRS and CDR2 YFSETQ. This CDR3 has 17 amino acids. The DNA of the CDR3 is TGCGCCAGCTGCCTACCGGGCCCCTTAGGGCCCACAGATACGCAGTATTTT. It is translated as CASCLPGPLGPTDTQYF.

This clonotype was seen more than once but under ten times. This sequence joins TRBV7-2 and TRBJ1-6; 7 bases fit TRBD1. Unmatched junction bases numbered 10, after V lost 5 bases and J lost 9 bases. The CDR3 covers 15 residues. Germline V gives CDR1 SGHTA, CDR2 FQGNSA. The CDR3 DNA follows: TGTGCCAGCAGCCGAGTTAGGGGGCCGGGTTCACCCCTCCACTTT. Amino acids: CASSRVRGPGSPLHF.

This clonotype was counted many times. V usage is TRBV4-1 and J usage is TRBJ2-7, with D possibly TRBD1 on 5 matching bases. Germline loops: CDR1 MGHRA, CDR2 YSYEKL. V lost 1 base and J 2 bases, leaving 21 bases between the germline ends. CDR3 size: 18 residues. The CDR3 DNA is TGCGCCAGCAGCCAAGGACCCTTACAGGTGATTAACGCCTACGAGCAGTACTTC. It encodes CASSQGPLQVINAYEQYF.

The chain has TRBV2 and TRBJ1-5, with 7 bases aligning to TRBD1. CDR1 is SNHLY, CDR2 FYNNEI, per germline. The V segment lost 7 bases and the J segment 4 bases; nucleotides outside the gene matches: 4. The CDR3 runs 13 residues. CDR3 sequence reads: CASKFRGNQPQHF. The CDR3 bases are TGTGCCAGCAAGTTCAGGGGGAATCAGCCCCAGCATTTT. Together with reference TRBV2 and TRBJ1-5, the CDR3 gives the full variable domain: EPEVTQTPSHQVTQMGQEVILRCVPISNHLYFYWYRQILGQKVEFLVSFYNNEISEKSEIFDDQFSVERPDGSNFTLKIRSTKLEDSAMYFCASKFRGNQPQHFGDGTRLSIL.

The chain's CDR3 is CASSPFYSEGKETQYF. The CDR3 DNA reads TGCGCCAGCAGCCCATTTTATTCCGAAGGAAAAGAGACCCAGTACTTC. The rearrangement uses TRBV4-1 and TRBJ2-5; D call uncertain. Per germline, CDR1 MGHRA and CDR2 YSYEKL. The CDR3 has 16 residues. The germline V and J ends were trimmed by 4 bases and 3 bases, with 18 bases remaining between them.

This clonotype was seen ten or more times. The chain's CDR3 is CASSLTLSTDTQYF. In DNA, the CDR3 is TGTGCCAGCAGCTTAACCCTAAGCACAGATACGCAGTATTTT. The chain recombines TRBV5-4 with TRBJ2-3; D uncertain. This CDR3 spans 14 amino acids. Germline values: CDR1 SGHNT, CDR2 YYREEE (reference sequence). The germline V and J ends were trimmed by 2 bases and 0 bases, with 7 bases remaining between them.

The chain is built from TRBV18 and TRBJ2-7, with TRBD2 matching 8 bases. J gave up 4 bases and V 1 base, and 6 bases lay outside the gene matches. Germline V CDR1 and CDR2: KGHSH, LQKENI. This CDR3 is 15 amino acids long. The CDR3 loop is CASSPLRTSPYEQYF. The CDR3 DNA reads TGTGCCAGCTCACCACTAAGGACTAGCCCTTACGAGCAGTACTTC.

The genes are TRBV5-1 and TRBJ2-7; 10 bases line up with TRBD2. Germline V gene sequence: CDR1 SGHRS, CDR2 YFSETQ. CDR3 length: 18 residues. The ends lost 0 bases at V and 5 bases at J; junction bases unmatched: 14. For the CDR3, the DNA is TGCGCCAGCAGCTTGGCCATGAGGCTAGCGGGAGAGGTCCACGAGCAGTACTTC. Protein sequence: CASSLAMRLAGEVHEQYF.

Many counts were recorded for this clonotype. The chain recombines TRBV27 with TRBJ2-5; no clear D gene. Germline V gene lookup returns CDR1 MNHEY and CDR2 SMNVEV (reference sequence). CDR3 size: 13 residues. Between the trimmed V and J ends, which lost 5 bases and 2 bases, there was a span of 9 bases. The CDR3 DNA follows: TGTGCCAGCAGTCCCACCTCACAAGAGACCCAGTACTTC. Protein: CASSPTSQETQYF.

This clonotype was detected once. V usage is TRBV20-1 and J usage is TRBJ2-7; D ambiguous. V shed 4 bases and J shed 1 base, with 23 bases lying between them. The CDR3 totals 17 residues. Germline lookup yields CDR1 DFQATT and CDR2 SNEGSKA (reference sequence). The CDR3 DNA reads TGCAGTGCTAAGCCGCTCTCCCTGGGTTACTTTTCCTACGAGCAGTACTTC. Translating gives CSAKPLSLGYFSYEQYF.

This clonotype was observed many times. V and J are TRBV5-1 and TRBJ1-3, with 8 positions matching TRBD1. CDR3 size: 17 residues. CDR1 SGHRS and CDR2 YFSETQ come from the germline V gene. V was pared by 4 bases and J by 1 base, with 10 bases of the junction left unmatched. The CDR3 loop reads CASSPGTGSESGNTIYF. DNA of the CDR3: TGCGCCAGCAGCCCCGGGACAGGCTCAGAATCTGGAAACACCATATATTTT.

The chain joins TRBV29-1 to TRBJ2-1; perhaps D is TRBD1 or TRBD2 (5 bases each). Trimming took off 6 bases at V and 5 bases at J, with 11 bases between the two ends. The CDR3 sequence is 12 residues long. Germline V lookup: CDR1 SQVTM, CDR2 ANQGSEA. The CDR3 nucleotides read TGCAGCGTCCTCGGGACGAACAATGAGCAGTTCTTC. Translating it yields CSVLGTNNEQFF.

The J gene is TRBJ1-2, the V gene TRBV20-1, with D unclear. Germline lookup yields CDR1 DFQATT and CDR2 SNEGSKA (reference sequence). The V and J ends lost 3 bases and 2 bases respectively, with 10 bases between them. CDR3 size: 13 residues. CDR3 sequence (DNA): TGCAGTGCTAGGGGCCAGCCGAACTATGGCTACACCTTC. Translation gives CSARGQPNYGYTF.

This clonotype was found many times. The V call is TRBV21-1, the J call TRBJ2-7; TRBD1 reflects the table's D call only, with no check against the DNA. TRBV21-1 is given as a pseudogene. There are 16 residues in the CDR3. This chain's CDR3 is CASSKAQDRANYEQYF. The CDR3 bases are TGTGCCAGCAGCAAAGCGCAGGACAGGGCCAACTACGAGCAGTACTTC.

This clonotype showed up just a few times. V gene TRBV4-2 combines with J gene TRBJ2-7; D is uncertain. This CDR3 spans 18 amino acids. CDR1 is LGHNA and CDR2 is YNFKEQ in the germline V gene. Trimming removed 0 bases at V and 2 bases at J, with 20 bases between. The CDR3 sequence: CASSQEAPTAPNPYEQYF. The CDR3 DNA is TGTGCCAGCAGCCAAGAGGCCCCCACAGCCCCTAACCCCTACGAGCAGTACTTC.

This clonotype was seen a handful of times. The V and J genes are TRBV4-1 and TRBJ1-3; D is perhaps TRBD1 (6 bases). The CDR3 is made up of 17 amino acids. Germline V gene data show CDR1 as MGHRA and CDR2 as YSYEKL. Trimming took off 0 bases at V and 3 bases at J, with 15 bases between the two ends. CDR3 coding DNA: TGCGCCAGCAGCCAAGAGGGCCCCGGGGGCGATGGAAACACCATATATTTT. Its protein is CASSQEGPGGDGNTIYF.

Points on this clonotype: A much more abundant neighbour one base away suggests this may be a read error. This chain links TRBV12-3 or TRBV12-4 with TRBJ2-1; TRBD2 is a possible D gene (6 bases). V lost 8 bases and J 4 bases, leaving 21 bases between the germline ends. The CDR3 loop spans 16 amino acids. The CDR3 coding sequence is TGTGCCAGCCGACTGTCTAGCGTAAGACCGTACAATGAGCAGTTCTTC. Its translation: CASRLSSVRPYNEQFF.

This clonotype has only a few counts. The chain is built from TRBV20-1 and TRBJ2-1, with TRBD1 matching 11 bases. CDR3 length equals 22 residues. Germline loops: CDR1 DFQATT, CDR2 SNEGSKA (reference sequence). V was pared by 0 bases and J by 0 bases, with 19 bases of the junction left unmatched. CDR3 loop: CSARDPGGTGGLTRSSYNEQFF. In DNA, the CDR3 is TGCAGTGCTAGAGATCCAGGCGGGACAGGGGGGCTCACTCGGAGCTCCTACAATGAGCAGTTCTTC.

The chain joins TRBV7-8 to TRBJ2-3, with 7 bases matching TRBD2. Germline V gives CDR1 SGHVS, CDR2 FQNEAQ. V dropped 1 base and J dropped 2; count of bases not matched to a gene: 6. This CDR3 region has 16 residues. CDR3 loop: CASSLVRLADTDTQYF. CDR3 in DNA: TGTGCCAGCAGCTTAGTGAGGCTAGCGGACACAGATACGCAGTATTTT.

This clonotype was picked up a small number of times. The V and J genes are TRBV27 and TRBJ2-2; 10 positions agree with TRBD1. The CDR3 is 16 residues long. Germline CDR1 MNHEY, CDR2 SMNVEV (reference sequence). Losses at the gene ends were 3 bases for V and 4 bases for J; bases not matched to a gene: 5. The CDR3 spells CASSLRGQGTTGELFF. As DNA, the CDR3 is TGTGCCAGCAGTTTGAGGGGACAGGGGACCACCGGGGAGCTGTTTTTT.

The chain links TRBV15 to TRBJ2-7; D gene uncertain. Germline V gene lookup returns CDR1 LNHNV and CDR2 YYDKDF (reference sequence). V dropped 0 bases and J dropped 5 bases, with 17 bases sitting between them. The CDR3 covers 16 residues. CDR3 residues: CATSRDIVQSTHEQYF. The CDR3 coding sequence is TGTGCCACCAGCAGAGATATCGTACAGAGCACCCACGAGCAGTACTTC.

V and J are TRBV29-1 and TRBJ1-6; D not certain. CDR1 is SQVTM and CDR2 is ANQGSEA in the germline V gene. This CDR3 has 10 amino acids. Trimming took 4 bases from V and 12 from J, leaving 7 bases between them. As DNA, the CDR3 is TGCAGCGTTGTCAGAAAACCCCTCCACTTT. Translating it yields CSVVRKPLHF. Based on the CDR3 plus reference TRBV29-1 and TRBJ1-6, the full variable domain is SAVISQKPSRDICQRGTSLTIQCQVDSQVTMMFWYRQQPGQSLTLIATANQGSEATYESGFVIDKFPISRPNLTFSTLTVSNMSPEDSSIYLCSVVRKPLHFGNGTRLTVT.

Concerning this clonotype: This sequence may be a read error, since a much larger clone differs from it by one base. The chain joins TRBV7-2 to TRBJ2-3; 8 nucleotides agree with TRBD1. CDR3 length: 16 residues. CDR1 and CDR2 (germline): SGHTA, FQGNSA. The V segment lost 7 bases and the J segment 1 base; nucleotides outside the gene matches: 10. Here the CDR3 DNA reads TGTGCCAGCAACTTTTTCCCGGGACAGGGCACAGATACGCAGTATTTT. Residues: CASNFFPGQGTDTQYF.

Only a few counts were recorded for this clonotype. In DNA form, the CDR3 reads TGTGCCAGCAGCGGCCCCGGGACCAAGGGCTCCTACGAGCAGTACTTC. This encodes CASSGPGTKGSYEQYF. The chain couples TRBV13 to TRBJ2-7; D assignment may be TRBD1 or TRBD2 (5 bases each). The CDR3 spans 16 residues. Germline CDR1 reads PRHDT; CDR2 reads FYEKMQ (reference sequence). V lost 5 bases, J lost 0 bases, and 17 bases lay in between.

This rearrangement joins TRBV4-2 to TRBJ2-1; D gene ambiguous. Per the germline V gene, CDR1 is LGHNA and CDR2 is YNFKEQ. The CDR3 extends over 11 amino acids. V shed 8 bases and J shed 7 bases, with 9 bases lying between them. In nucleotides, the CDR3 is TGTGCCAGCCGATTCGGGAATGAGCAGTTCTTC. This encodes CASRFGNEQFF.

This clonotype was found a few times. The chain recombines TRBV27 with TRBJ1-1; D is undetermined. From germline, CDR1 is MNHEY and CDR2 SMNVEV (reference sequence). Trimming removed 3 bases from V and 7 bases from J, with 6 bases in between. The CDR3 sequence is 11 residues long. The CDR3 bases are TGTGCCAGCAGTTTTGGTTATGAAGCTTTCTTT. Amino acid sequence: CASSFGYEAFF.

This chain uses TRBV5-1 with TRBJ1-4; D unresolved. CDR1 is SGHRS and CDR2 is YFSETQ in the germline V gene. The CDR3 covers 15 residues. The V and J ends lost 3 bases and 0 bases respectively, with 9 bases between them. For the CDR3, the DNA is TGCGCCAGCAGCTCGAGGGTTGCAACTAATGAAAAACTGTTTTTT. This encodes CASSSRVATNEKLFF.

This clonotype showed up just once. The chain couples TRBV2 to TRBJ2-7; 12 nucleotides align to TRBD2. CDR3 size: 14 residues. V was pared by 4 bases and J by 7 bases, with 5 bases of the junction left unmatched. Germline CDR1 is SNHLY and CDR2 is FYNNEI. In DNA, the CDR3 is TGTGCCAGCAGTGTGACTAGCGGGAGCGGTGAGCAGTACTTC. Its translation: CASSVTSGSGEQYF.